This entry concerns a single TCR beta chain. Using immunoSEQ multiplex PCR, the repertoire was profiled, and TCRdb retains in-frame clones only, with some absent. Among under 250,000 clones, approximately 88% were seen once, and the ten largest hold approximately 3.5%. These data come from a study of blood T cell repertoires in COVID-19. CDR1 and CDR2 (germline): MGHRA, YSYEKL. This CDR3 comprises 15 residues. V dropped 3 bases and J dropped 0 bases, with 12 bases sitting between them. The study recruited people aged roughly 18 to 100 years across about 25 US areas. Cohorts were assigned according to the clinical history that participants reported.

The sequenced sample consisted of PBMCs or T cells enriched from blood (not recorded which). This clonotype was obtained from a woman in her thirties who had been exposed to COVID-19. This chain links TRBV4-1 with TRBJ2-7, with a weak D call TRBD2 (6 bases). CDR3 protein: CASSQGTLPSYEQYF. The CDR3 DNA reads as TGCGCCAGCAGCCAGGGGACTCTTCCCTCCTACGAGCAGTACTTC.